The present entry profiles one T cell receptor beta chain with its context. Its recognized antigen is unknown. The sample holds no much larger clone one base away, and base qualities are not on file. Each donor gave one peripheral blood draw, averaging approximately 120 mL, which was collected into heparinised tubes. Using a panel that included CD45RO, CCR7, CD25, CD127, CD95 and CD27, naive, central memory, regulatory and stem cell-like memory CD4+ T cells were sorted on a BD FACSAria II. Every sorted population had a purity above 95%. PBMCs were isolated right away by Lymphoprep density gradient centrifugation and were stained directly, without culture. So that batch effects would be minimized, each experiment stained and sorted samples in pairs, pairing one healthy donor with one patient. The germline V gene encodes CDR1 SGHTA and CDR2 FQGTGA. From cysteine to phenylalanine, the CDR3 is 14 amino acids long. The sequence is cut down to CDR3 DNA, 42 bases in frame from base 1. V is cut back by 3 bases and J by 8 bases, with 3 bases in the junction unmatched.

The data derive from a study of beta chain features in type 1 diabetes (dated by TCRdb to the late 2010s). Context from the whole study: No differences in mean age, gender distribution, total cell number or subset yield were found between patients and healthy donors. A total of 107,917,701 sorted cells were examined across all samples, and the number of cells per subset was strongly correlated with RNA yield. The study compared the TCRB repertoires of sorted circulating CD4+ T cell subsets in recently diagnosed type 1 diabetes patients with those in matched healthy donors. Naive and central memory subsets were obtained from all 30 or so donors, but regulatory and stem cell-like memory subsets were isolated from only 8 patients and roughly 8 healthy donors.

The entire amount of isolated RNA was reverse transcribed using the High Capacity cDNA Reverse Transcription Kit, so the sequenced TCRB transcripts were expressed ones. Naive, central memory and regulatory T cell samples underwent deep immunoSEQ sequencing, averaging approximately 3.3 million total reads per sample. Sorted cells were lysed in RLT buffer and RNA was extracted with DNase-treated RNeasy Micro or Mini kits, depending on cell number. Each cell subset was processed on its own to prevent cross-contamination, while patient and healthy donor samples were processed together. TCRB sequences were amplified from cDNA with the immunoSEQ multiplex PCR, producing 87-bp fragments spanning the CDR3 region. Sequencing of the amplicons was done on the Illumina HiSeq platform. The published analysis was carried out like this. Synthetic template baselines were used to correct PCR bias computationally, reads within Hamming distance 2 were collapsed together, and singletons that could not be merged were discarded. Reads were aligned against IMGT so that V, D and J genes, CDR3 length and insertions or deletions at six rearrangement sites could be assigned. Within each subset, clonotype counts were normalized to sorted cell number, after which true diversity and Gini coefficients were computed with the tcR R package. The overlap coefficient, calculated on TCRB nucleotide sequences, was used to quantify repertoire sharing. The immuneACCESS repertoire file appears here via TCRdb, limited to in-frame rearrangements. These files lack a portion of the clones; in checked studies, under half of the deficit traces to unresolved V genes, and the cause of the others is not known. The DNA gave D and trimming, while V, J and clone size come from that table. Counted in this sample were over 150,000 clones; roughly 8% of them appeared once. 0.5% to 0.65% of the sample rests with the top ten.

Study-wide findings and limitations: The naive, central memory and regulatory TCRB repertoires appeared to resemble one another more closely among patients than among healthy donors. Because small numbers of individuals were included in the HLA sub-analyses, any influence of HLA type on TCRB rearrangement was left unresolved. A moderate but significant shortening of TCRB CDR3 length was observed in type 1 diabetes patients in all four CD4+ subsets. Because cDNA rather than genomic DNA was sequenced, highly expressing activated cells could have been over-represented, although no difference in activation and CD3 levels was found between groups. PCR might favor shorter templates, but patient and control samples were amplified and corrected together, so any skew would affect both groups equally. At VDJ recombination sites, type 1 diabetes patients had fewer insertions and more deleted nucleotides, which implies abnormalities in thymic rearrangement.

The receptor's source is a man younger than 35 in good health. Material: central memory CD4+ T cells from blood. This sequence uses TRBV7-3 and TRBJ2-1; 11 of the junction bases match TRBD2. The CDR3: CASSFSGRAHEQFF. The sequenced DNA: TGTGCCAGCAGCTTTAGCGGGAGGGCCCATGAGCAGTTCTTC.